This entry lists 20 T cell receptor beta chains sequenced from one sample in a study of T cell clonality in common variable immunodeficiency. Assay: immunoSEQ multiplex PCR; the TCRdb copy retains only in-frame clones and omits some. Observed in the sample are some 30,000 clones, none of them singletons. The material sequenced was peripheral blood mononuclear cells. The receptors here all came from a person between 18 and 75 years old in good health.

To note about this clone: Sequencing ends 3 residues short of the CDR3 end; the germline J gene provides the rest. The rearrangement joins TRBV30 to TRBJ1-2; D is perhaps TRBD1 (5 bases). Per the germline V gene, CDR1 is GTSNPN and CDR2 is SVGIG (reference sequence). This CDR3 spans 15 amino acids. The covered CDR3 bases are TGTGCCTGGAAAGGATGGCGGGGGGTCACAGATACC. Translation: CAWKGWRGVTDT. The CDR3 in full is CAWKGWRGVTDTYTF.

Relative to its sample, this clone is medium-sized. The CDR3 is cut off 3 residues early in the read; its end comes from the germline J gene. This chain uses TRBV30 with TRBJ1-5, with 9 bases fitting TRBD1. Germline-derived CDR1 and CDR2 are GTSNPN and SVGIG (reference sequence). The CDR3 extends over 16 amino acids. Trimming removed 8 bases from V and 2 bases from J; junction bases left unmatched: 13. CDR3 protein: CAVQTGGGLGNQPQHF. Partial CDR3 DNA: TGTGCCGTACAGACAGGGGGTGGGTTGGGCAATCAGCCC.

In this sample, this clone turned up a few times. Read sequence stops 3 residues before the CDR3 end, and the germline J gene provides the missing end. This same CDR3 is encoded by further DNA sequences in the sample. The V call is TRBV20-1, the J call TRBJ1-3; weak D call: TRBD1 (5 bases). The CDR3 is made up of 14 amino acids. Germline CDR1 is DFQATT and CDR2 is SNEGSKA (reference sequence). The sequenced CDR3 bases are TGCAGTGCTAGGGGGCCAGGCGACCTGGGCACA. It translates to CSARGPGDLGT. The full CDR3 reads CSARGPGDLGTIYF.

This clone was detected many times. Coverage ceases 3 residues before the CDR3 finishes, and the germline J gene fills in the end. This chain connects TRBV6-4 to TRBJ1-6; 9 nucleotides align to TRBD1. The CDR3 is 14 residues long. From germline, CDR1 is MRHNA and CDR2 SNTAGT. V was clipped by 5 bases and J by 9 bases; unmatched bases: 5. The chain's CDR3 is CASSSGTGISPLHF. The CDR3 DNA, read in part, is TGTGCCAGCAGTTCCGGGACAGGGATTTCACCC.

This clone was found a few times. The read ends 3 residues shy of where the CDR3 ends; the end is completed using the germline J gene. The V and J genes are TRBV30 and TRBJ1-2; D is ambiguous. The CDR3 is 13 amino acids. Germline CDR1 reads GTSNPN; CDR2 reads SVGIG (reference sequence). V lost 4 bases, J lost 7 bases, and 16 bases lay in between. The DNA read from the CDR3 is TGTGCCTGGACATCCCCCCCCGGTGGTGGC. Translation: CAWTSPPGGG. The full CDR3 protein reads CAWTSPPGGGYTF.

This clone was counted at least ten times. From the germline J gene comes the end of the CDR3, since the read stops 3 residues before it. V is TRBV11-2 and J is TRBJ1-4; 7 nucleotides align to TRBD1. Per the germline V gene, CDR1 is SGHAT and CDR2 is FQNNGV. The CDR3 is made up of 15 amino acids. Incomplete CDR3 DNA: TGTGCCAGCAGCTTAGGGGGGGCCGCAGGGGGGAAA. Its translation: CASSLGGAAGGK. The complete CDR3 protein is CASSLGGAAGGKLFF.

This clone occurred many times. Read sequence stops 3 residues before the CDR3 end, and the germline J gene provides the missing end. The gene calls are TRBV19 and TRBJ2-5, with D possibly called TRBD1 or TRBD2 (5 bases each). Germline V lookup: CDR1 LNHDA, CDR2 SQIVND (reference sequence). Trimming took off 3 bases at V and 5 bases at J, with 13 bases between the two ends. The CDR3 sequence is 14 residues long. CDR3 DNA (partial): TGTGCCAGTAGTATCAGAGGGGAGTGGGAGACC. Amino acid sequence: CASSIRGEWET. The full CDR3 reads CASSIRGEWETQYF.

As to this clone: The observed sequence ends 3 residues before the CDR3 terminus, with the missing tail filled in from the germline J gene. This rearrangement joins TRBV11-3 to TRBJ2-3, with D possibly matching TRBD1 (6 bases). Germline V lookup: CDR1 SGHNT, CDR2 YENEEA. The CDR3 runs to 13 residues. Here the CDR3 reads CASSPQGLETQYF. CDR3 bases read: TGTGCCAGCAGTCCCCAGGGGCTCGAGACG.

Many counts were recorded for this clone. The read comes to an end 3 residues before the CDR3 does, leaving the germline J gene to fill in the end. The J gene is TRBJ2-2, the V gene TRBV5-1; perhaps TRBD1 as D (5 bases). Trimming removed 0 bases at V and 4 bases at J, with 16 bases between. The CDR3 length is 17 residues. Germline loops: CDR1 SGHRS, CDR2 YFSETQ. The CDR3 sequence is CASSLGQRTRGTGELFF. CDR3 DNA, as far as it was read: TGCGCCAGCAGCTTGGGACAGCGAACCCGAGGCACCGGGGAG.

This clone was detected ten times or more. The read terminates 3 residues ahead of where the CDR3 ends, so the germline J gene completes it. The rearrangement links TRBV18 to TRBJ2-2; 7 bases map to TRBD1. Germline V lookup: CDR1 KGHSH, CDR2 LQKENI. The junction had 2 bases not matched to a gene; V was cut back by 3 bases and J by 1 base. The CDR3 runs 15 residues. The sequenced part of the CDR3 DNA is TGTGCCAGCTCACCTAGACAGGGGAACACCGGGGAG. Its translation is CASSPRQGNTGE. The whole CDR3 sequence is CASSPRQGNTGELFF.

This clone has a count of ten or more. A junction end diverges from the germline sequence, so it may reflect a read error. The CDR3 goes on 3 residues after the read ends, and that part is filled in from the germline J gene. The gene calls are TRBV7-7 and TRBJ2-3, with D perhaps matching TRBD2 (5 bases). The CDR3 covers 12 residues. Looked up from germline, CDR1 is SSHAT and CDR2 is FNYEAQ (reference sequence). The sequenced CDR3 bases are TGTGCTAGCAGCCGAGAGGGCGATACG. Translation: CASSREGDT. The entire CDR3 is CASSREGDTQYF.

This clone was found many times. The CDR3 is cut off 3 residues early in the read; its end comes from the germline J gene. This chain connects TRBV5-1 to TRBJ1-4; 7 positions match TRBD1. The CDR3 loop spans 15 amino acids. The V gene end was trimmed by 0 bases and the J gene end by 6 bases; junction bases not matched to a gene: 5. Germline lookup yields CDR1 SGHRS and CDR2 YFSETQ. The DNA read from the CDR3 is TGCGCCAGCAGCTTGGAGGGCAGGGGGGATGAAAAA. Its translation is CASSLEGRGDEK. From start to end, the CDR3 is CASSLEGRGDEKLFF. Full variable domain (missing parts from reference TRBV5-1 and TRBJ1-4): KAGVTQTPRYLIKTRGQQVTLSCSPISGHRSVSWYQQTPGQGLQFLFEYFSETQRNKGNFPGRFSGRQFSNSRSEMNVSTLELGDSALYLCASSLEGRGDEKLFFGSGTQLSVL.

This clone was detected ten times or more. The read is 3 residues too short to cover the CDR3 end, so that end is filled in from the germline J gene. The chain is built from TRBV4-1 and TRBJ2-5; D perhaps matches TRBD2 (5 bases). Trimming left V 1 base short and J 1 base short, with 13 bases between. The CDR3 covers 16 residues. Germline CDR1 MGHRA, CDR2 YSYEKL. This CDR3 reads CASSQVASGSQETQYF. The CDR3 bases that were read are TGCGCCAGCAGCCAAGTCGCAAGCGGCTCCCAAGAGACC.

This clone was counted a few times. From the germline J gene comes the end of the CDR3, since the read stops 3 residues before it. The genes are TRBV5-1 and TRBJ2-3; possible D gene TRBD1, 7 bases. Germline-derived CDR1 and CDR2 are SGHRS and YFSETQ. CDR3 length equals 17 residues. Trimming stripped 4 bases from V and 0 bases from J, with 18 bases between. CDR3 DNA (partial): TGCGCCAGCAGCACCGACGGGGCAGGGGGGAGCACAGATACG. Translating gives CASSTDGAGGSTDT. The complete CDR3 reads CASSTDGAGGSTDTQYF.

This clone has ten or more counts. From the germline J gene comes the end of the CDR3, since the read stops 3 residues before it. The J gene is TRBJ2-5, the V gene TRBV20-1; D remains unclear. The germline V gene has CDR1 DFQATT and CDR2 SNEGSKA (reference sequence). The CDR3 length is 15 residues. The V end was cut by 0 bases, the J end by 2 bases, with 13 bases between. The CDR3 reads CSARDYRQLQETQYF. The covered CDR3 bases are TGCAGTGCTAGAGATTACAGACAACTGCAAGAGACC.

This clone was seen ten or more times. The sequence runs out 3 residues before the end of the CDR3; the remainder is reconstructed from the germline J gene. The gene calls are TRBV12-3 or TRBV12-4 and TRBJ2-1, with D hard to call. The CDR3 totals 14 residues. V gave up 2 bases and J gave up 7 bases, with 12 bases separating them. Incomplete CDR3 DNA: TGTGCCAGCAGTTTATCTTGGCAGGCAAATGAG. Translation gives CASSLSWQANE. The whole CDR3 sequence reads CASSLSWQANEQFF.

The table lists this clone with many counts. The read ends 3 residues early relative to the CDR3; the germline J gene fills the gap. This chain links TRBV7-9 with TRBJ1-1; D is unclear. This CDR3 has 13 amino acids. The germline V and J ends were trimmed by 0 bases and 7 bases, with 9 bases remaining between them. Germline V lookup: CDR1 SEHNR, CDR2 FQNEAQ (reference sequence). The covered CDR3 bases are TGTGCCAGCAGCTTAGCGCTGGCAGGTGAA. It encodes CASSLALAGE. The entire CDR3 sequence reads CASSLALAGEAFF.

This clone was counted ten times or more. The read is 3 residues too short to cover the CDR3 end, so that end is filled in from the germline J gene. V gene TRBV19 combines with J gene TRBJ1-3; tentatively, D is TRBD1 (5 bases). This CDR3 comprises 17 residues. V was clipped by 2 bases and J by 0 bases, with 14 bases between them. The germline V gene encodes CDR1 LNHDA and CDR2 SQIVND (reference sequence). The CDR3 sequence: CASSIRGRMNSGNTIYF. The covered CDR3 bases are TGTGCCAGTAGTATAAGGGGTCGAATGAACTCTGGAAACACC.

This clone was seen ten or more times. The CDR3 goes on 3 residues after the read ends, and that part is filled in from the germline J gene. The chain carries TRBV6-4 and TRBJ2-1; 9 bases match TRBD1. Trimming cost V 3 bases and J 7 bases; bases outside gene matches: 4. Germline CDR1 is MRHNA and CDR2 is SNTAGT. The CDR3 extends over 14 amino acids. The chain's CDR3 is CASSEETGGNEQFF. The covered CDR3 bases are TGTGCCAGCAGTGAAGAGACAGGGGGTAATGAG.

This clone was counted ten times or more. From the germline J gene comes the end of the CDR3, since the read stops 3 residues before it. The chain has TRBV7-3 and TRBJ2-1; 10 bases agree with TRBD2. Trimming at V came to 4 bases and at J to 1 base, leaving 4 bases not matched to a gene. The CDR3 has 16 amino acids. Germline CDR1 reads SGHTA; CDR2 reads FQGTGA. The CDR3 loop reads CASSSASGGSYNEQFF. The covered CDR3 bases are TGTGCCAGCAGCTCGGCTAGCGGGGGTTCCTACAATGAG.